The 6 T cell receptor beta chains below all came from one sample that was sequenced in a study of blood T cell repertoires in COVID-19. Repertoires were generated with immunoSEQ multiplex PCR, while TCRdb's copy carries only in-frame clones and drops some. The sample shows 250,000 to 350,000 clones, about 88% of them seen only once. Sequenced: peripheral blood. The receptors derive from a human donor with COVID-19, enrolled during active disease. The donor label of this sample is uncertain.

J is TRBJ2-1 and V is TRBV5-1; no reliable D call. This CDR3 contains 15 residues. Germline V gene data show CDR1 as SGHRS and CDR2 as YFSETQ. Between the trimmed V and J ends, which lost 0 bases and 6 bases, there was a span of 13 bases. Written as DNA, the CDR3 is TGCGCCAGCAGCTTGGTCGGGTACGGATCCAATGAGCAGTTCTTC. It encodes CASSLVGYGSNEQFF.

The CDR3 DNA follows: TGTGCCAGCGGAACAGGCTTCTCTGGAAACACCATATATTTT. This sequence encodes CASGTGFSGNTIYF. The V call is TRBV28, the J call TRBJ1-3, with a tentative D call TRBD1 (5 bases). Germline CDR1 MDHEN, CDR2 SYDVKM. CDR3 size: 14 residues. V dropped 8 bases and J dropped 0 bases, with 11 bases sitting between them.

This chain joins TRBV13 and TRBJ2-1; TRBD2 aligns across 10 bases. The V gene's germline CDR1 is PRHDT and CDR2 FYEKMQ (reference sequence). V was pared by 6 bases and J by 3 bases, with 5 bases of the junction left unmatched. The CDR3 loop spans 15 amino acids. The CDR3: CASRASGSSYNEQFF. CDR3 bases: TGTGCCAGCAGGGCTAGCGGGAGTAGCTACAATGAGCAGTTCTTC.

This clone showed up just a few times. This rearrangement joins TRBV3-1 (or the pseudogene TRBV3-2) to TRBJ1-2, with TRBD1 matching over 7 bases. The CDR3 is 13 amino acids. After removal of 4 bases from V and 2 bases from J, the junction contained 1 base not matched to a gene. Germline CDR1 LGHDT, CDR2 YNNKEL (reference sequence). The CDR3: CASSPQGNYGYTF. The CDR3, as DNA: TGTGCCAGCAGCCCACAGGGGAACTATGGCTACACCTTC.

This sequence joins TRBV6-4 and TRBJ1-2; D perhaps matches TRBD1 (6 bases). CDR3 length: 12 amino acids. V was clipped by 10 bases and J by 6 bases, with 15 bases between them. CDR1 is MRHNA and CDR2 is SNTAGT in the germline V gene. The CDR3, as DNA: TGTGCCAAAAGTCGACAGGATAATGGCTACACCTTC. As protein: CAKSRQDNGYTF.

This chain links TRBV5-6 with TRBJ2-2; TRBD2 is a possible D gene (5 bases). The germline gives CDR1 SGHDT, CDR2 YYEEEE. Trimming pared 5 bases from V and 0 bases from J, leaving 11 bases between. The CDR3 totals 15 residues. The CDR3 DNA reads TGTGCCAGCAGGTGGACTGCTTCGAACACCGGGGAGCTGTTTTTT. Translating it yields CASRWTASNTGELFF. The variable domain in full, with the rest retrieved from reference TRBV5-6 and TRBJ2-2, is DAGVTQSPTHLIKTRGQQVTLRCSPKSGHDTVSWYQQALGQGPQFIFQYYEEEERQRGNFPDRFSGHQFPNYSSELNVNALLLGDSALYLCASRWTASNTGELFFGEGSRLTVL.